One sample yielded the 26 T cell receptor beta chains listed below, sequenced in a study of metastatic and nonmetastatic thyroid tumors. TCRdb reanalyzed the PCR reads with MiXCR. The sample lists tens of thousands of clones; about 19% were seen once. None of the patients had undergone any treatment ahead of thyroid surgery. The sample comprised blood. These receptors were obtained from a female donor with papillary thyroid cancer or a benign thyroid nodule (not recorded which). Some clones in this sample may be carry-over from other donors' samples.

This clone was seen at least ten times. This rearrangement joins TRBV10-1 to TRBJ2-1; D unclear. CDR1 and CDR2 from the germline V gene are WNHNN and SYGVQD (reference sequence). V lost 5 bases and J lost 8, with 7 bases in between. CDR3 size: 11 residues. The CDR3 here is CASSFIHEQFF. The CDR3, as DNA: TGCGCCAGCAGTTTCATCCATGAGCAGTTCTTC.

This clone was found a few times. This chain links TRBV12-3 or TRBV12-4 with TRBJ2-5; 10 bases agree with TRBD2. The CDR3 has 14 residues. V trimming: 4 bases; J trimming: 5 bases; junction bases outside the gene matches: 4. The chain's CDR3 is CASSSSGGAETQYF. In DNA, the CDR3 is TGTGCCAGCAGTTCCAGCGGGGGGGCGGAGACCCAGTACTTC.

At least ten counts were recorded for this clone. The CDR3 region has the DNA TGTGCCAGCAACACGGACAGGGGGCGGGCAGATACGCAGTATTTT. As protein: CASNTDRGRADTQYF. This chain links TRBV28 with TRBJ2-3, with 11 bases that match TRBD1. V trimming: 7 bases; J trimming: 4 bases; junction bases outside the gene matches: 7. Germline V gene lookup returns CDR1 MDHEN and CDR2 SYDVKM. The CDR3 covers 15 residues.

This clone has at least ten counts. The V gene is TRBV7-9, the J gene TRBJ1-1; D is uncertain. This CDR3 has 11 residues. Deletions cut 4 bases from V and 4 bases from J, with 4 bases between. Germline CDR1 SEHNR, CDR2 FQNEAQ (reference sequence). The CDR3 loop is CASSSSTEAFF. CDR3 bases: TGTGCCAGCAGCTCGAGCACTGAAGCTTTCTTT.

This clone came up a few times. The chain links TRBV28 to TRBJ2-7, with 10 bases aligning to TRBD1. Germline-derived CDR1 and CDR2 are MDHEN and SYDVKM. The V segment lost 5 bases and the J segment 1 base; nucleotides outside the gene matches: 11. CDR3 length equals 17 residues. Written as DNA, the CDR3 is TGTGCCAGCAGTGATCTTCCGGGACAGGGGATATCCTACGAGCAGTACTTC. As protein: CASSDLPGQGISYEQYF.

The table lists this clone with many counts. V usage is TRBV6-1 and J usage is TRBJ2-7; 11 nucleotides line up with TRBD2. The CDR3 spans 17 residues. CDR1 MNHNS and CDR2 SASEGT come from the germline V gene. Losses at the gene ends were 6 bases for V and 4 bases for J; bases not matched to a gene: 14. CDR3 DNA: TGTGCCAGCAGCTTAAGGTTTAGCGGGAGGGCATCTTACGAGCAGTACTTC. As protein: CASSLRFSGRASYEQYF.

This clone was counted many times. CDR3: CASSLTANYGYTF. The CDR3 region has the DNA TGCGCCAGCAGCTTGACAGCTAACTATGGCTACACCTTC. The chain is built from TRBV5-1 and TRBJ1-2; no reliable D call. With 1 base removed from V and 0 bases from J, the gap between germline ends came to 4 bases. The CDR3 covers 13 residues. CDR1 is SGHRS, CDR2 YFSETQ, per germline.

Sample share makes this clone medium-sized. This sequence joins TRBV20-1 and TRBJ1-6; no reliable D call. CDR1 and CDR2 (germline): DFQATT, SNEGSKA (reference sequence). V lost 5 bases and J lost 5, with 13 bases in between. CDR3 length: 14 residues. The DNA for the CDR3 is TGCAGTGCTGCAGCAGGTGTGGATAATTCACCCCTCCACTTT. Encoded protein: CSAAAGVDNSPLHF.

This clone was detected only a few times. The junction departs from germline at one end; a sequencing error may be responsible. The CDR3 reads CASSLGGQLIF. In DNA, the CDR3 is TGTGCCAGCAGTTTAGGGGGCCAGTTGATCTTC. The gene calls are TRBV12-3 or TRBV12-4 and TRBJ2-1; TRBD1 is a possible D gene (5 bases). The CDR3 covers 11 residues.

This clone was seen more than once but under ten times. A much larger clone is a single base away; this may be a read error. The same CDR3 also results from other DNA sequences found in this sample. Here the CDR3 DNA reads TGCGCCAGCAGCTACCGAATAGACATGGAGACCCAGTACTTC. Translation: CASSYRIDMETQYF. This chain links TRBV9 with TRBJ2-5; unclear D gene. The CDR3 loop spans 14 amino acids. Germline assignment: CDR1 SGDLS and CDR2 YYNGEE.

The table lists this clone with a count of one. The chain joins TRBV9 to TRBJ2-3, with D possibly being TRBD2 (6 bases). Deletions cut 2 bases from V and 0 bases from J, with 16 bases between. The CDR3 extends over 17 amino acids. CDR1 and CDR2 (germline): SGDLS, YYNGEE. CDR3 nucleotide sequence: TGTGCCAGCAGCGTTGAGCGGGTTGCCTCTAGCACAGATACGCAGTATTTT. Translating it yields CASSVERVASSTDTQYF.

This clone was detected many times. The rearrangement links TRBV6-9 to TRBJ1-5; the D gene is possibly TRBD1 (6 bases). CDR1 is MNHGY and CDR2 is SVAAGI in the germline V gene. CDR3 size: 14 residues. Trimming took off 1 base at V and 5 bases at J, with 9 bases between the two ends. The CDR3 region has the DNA TGTGCCAGCAGTTATTGTAGGGGGGATCAGCCCCAGCATTTT. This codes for CASSYCRGDQPQHF.

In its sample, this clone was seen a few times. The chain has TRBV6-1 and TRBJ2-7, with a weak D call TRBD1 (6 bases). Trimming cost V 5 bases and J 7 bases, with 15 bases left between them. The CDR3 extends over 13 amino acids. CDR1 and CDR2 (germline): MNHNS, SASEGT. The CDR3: CASSTTGSGEQYF. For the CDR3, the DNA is TGTGCCAGCAGTACGACAGGTTCGGGGGAGCAGTACTTC.

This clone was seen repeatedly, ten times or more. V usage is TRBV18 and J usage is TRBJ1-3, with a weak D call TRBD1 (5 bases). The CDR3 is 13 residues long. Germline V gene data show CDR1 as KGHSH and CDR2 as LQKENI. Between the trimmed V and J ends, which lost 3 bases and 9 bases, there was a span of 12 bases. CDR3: CASSPGGASTIYF. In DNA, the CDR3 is TGTGCCAGCTCACCTGGAGGGGCAAGCACCATATATTTT.

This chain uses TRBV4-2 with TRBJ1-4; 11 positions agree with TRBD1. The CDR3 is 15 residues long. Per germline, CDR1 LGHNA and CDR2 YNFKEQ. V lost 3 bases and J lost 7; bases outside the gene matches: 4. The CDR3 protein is CASSQGTGGLEKLFF. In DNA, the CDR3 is TGTGCCAGCAGCCAGGGGACAGGGGGACTTGAAAAACTGTTTTTT.

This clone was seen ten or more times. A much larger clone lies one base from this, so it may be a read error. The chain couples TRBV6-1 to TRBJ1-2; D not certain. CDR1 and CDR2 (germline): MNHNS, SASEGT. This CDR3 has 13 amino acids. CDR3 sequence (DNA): TGTGCCAGCGGTGAATGGCAAAACTATGGCTACACCTTC. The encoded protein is CASGEWQNYGYTF.

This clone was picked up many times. CDR3 loop: CASSQTSGQFF. In DNA form, the CDR3 reads TGTGCCAGCAGCCAAACTAGCGGGCAGTTCTTC. The rearrangement joins TRBV12-3 or TRBV12-4 to TRBJ2-1; TRBD2 agrees at 8 bases. The CDR3 totals 11 residues. Losses at the gene ends were 6 bases for V and 12 bases for J; bases not matched to a gene: 4.

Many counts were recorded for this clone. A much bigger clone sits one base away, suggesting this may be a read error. The CDR3 bases are TGTGTCAGTAGTATAACAGGTGAACTCTATGGCCACACCTTC. Translation: CVSSITGELYGHTF. V and J are TRBV19 and TRBJ1-2, with D possibly being TRBD1 (5 bases). The CDR3 runs 14 residues. The germline V gene encodes CDR1 LNHDA and CDR2 SQIVND (reference sequence).

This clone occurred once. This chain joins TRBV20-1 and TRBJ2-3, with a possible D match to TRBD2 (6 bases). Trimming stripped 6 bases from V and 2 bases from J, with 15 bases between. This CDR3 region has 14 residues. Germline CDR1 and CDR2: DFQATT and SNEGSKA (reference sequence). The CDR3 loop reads CSALGGDFTDTQYF. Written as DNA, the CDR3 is TGCAGTGCCCTCGGAGGGGATTTCACAGATACGCAGTATTTT.

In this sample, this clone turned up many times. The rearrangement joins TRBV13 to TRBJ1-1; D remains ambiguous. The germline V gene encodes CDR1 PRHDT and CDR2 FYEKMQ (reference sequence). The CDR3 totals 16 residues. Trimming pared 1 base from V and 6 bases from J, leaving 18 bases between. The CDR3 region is CASSLDTLSGDSEAFF. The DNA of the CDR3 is TGTGCCAGCAGCTTAGATACCCTTTCGGGTGATTCTGAAGCTTTCTTT. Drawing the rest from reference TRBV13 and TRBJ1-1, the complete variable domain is AAGVIQSPRHLIKEKRETATLKCYPIPRHDTVYWYQQGPGQDPQFLISFYEKMQSDKGSIPDRFSAQQFSDYHSELNMSSLELGDSALYFCASSLDTLSGDSEAFFGQGTRLTVV.

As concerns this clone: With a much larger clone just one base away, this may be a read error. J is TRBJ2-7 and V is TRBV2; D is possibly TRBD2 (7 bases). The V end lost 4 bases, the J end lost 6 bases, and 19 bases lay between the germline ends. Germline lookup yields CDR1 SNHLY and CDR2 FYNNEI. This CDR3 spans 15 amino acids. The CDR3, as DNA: TGTGCCAGCAGTGGAATAGTGGGGGGGCGGGCCGAGCAGTACTTC. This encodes CASSGIVGGRAEQYF.

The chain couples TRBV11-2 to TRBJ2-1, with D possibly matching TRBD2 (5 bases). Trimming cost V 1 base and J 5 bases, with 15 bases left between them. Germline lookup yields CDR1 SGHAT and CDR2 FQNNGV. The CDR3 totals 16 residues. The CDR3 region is CASSLVVASKDNEQFF. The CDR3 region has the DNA TGTGCCAGCAGCTTAGTAGTAGCGTCGAAGGACAATGAGCAGTTCTTC.

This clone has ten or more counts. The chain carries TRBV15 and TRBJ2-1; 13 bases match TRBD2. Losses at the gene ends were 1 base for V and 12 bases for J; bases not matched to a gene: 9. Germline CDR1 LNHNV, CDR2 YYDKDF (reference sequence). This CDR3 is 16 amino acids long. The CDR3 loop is CATSRGKGLAGFGQFF. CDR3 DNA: TGTGCCACCAGCAGAGGGAAGGGACTAGCGGGATTTGGGCAGTTCTTC. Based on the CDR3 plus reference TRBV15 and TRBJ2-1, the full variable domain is DAMVIQNPRYQVTQFGKPVTLSCSQTLNHNVMYWYQQKSSQAPKLLFHYYDKDFNNEADTPDNFQSRRPNTSFCFLDIRSPGLGDTAMYLCATSRGKGLAGFGQFFGPGTRLTVL.

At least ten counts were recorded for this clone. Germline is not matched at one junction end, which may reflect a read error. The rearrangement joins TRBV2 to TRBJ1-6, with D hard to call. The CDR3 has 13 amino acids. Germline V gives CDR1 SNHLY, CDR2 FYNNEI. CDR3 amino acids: CASSSSHNSPLHF. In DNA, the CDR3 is TGTGCCAGCAGCAGCTCCCATAATTCACCCCTCCACTTT.

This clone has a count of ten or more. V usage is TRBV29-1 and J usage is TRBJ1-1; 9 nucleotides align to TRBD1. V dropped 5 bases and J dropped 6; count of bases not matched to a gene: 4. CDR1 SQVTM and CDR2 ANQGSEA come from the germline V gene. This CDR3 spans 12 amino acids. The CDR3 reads CSVQTGGAEAFF. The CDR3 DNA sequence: TGCAGCGTTCAGACAGGGGGTGCTGAAGCTTTCTTT.

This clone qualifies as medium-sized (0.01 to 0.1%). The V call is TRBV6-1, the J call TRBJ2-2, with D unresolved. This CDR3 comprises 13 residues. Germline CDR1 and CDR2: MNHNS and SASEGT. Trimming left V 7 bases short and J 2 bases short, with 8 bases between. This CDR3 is CASNWVNTGELFF. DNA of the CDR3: TGTGCCAGCAATTGGGTCAACACCGGGGAGCTGTTTTTT.